The source of this TCR beta chain is a study of brain T cells in children with intractable seizures. Assay: immunoSEQ multiplex PCR; the TCRdb copy retains only in-frame clones and omits some. This sample has 340,000 or so clones; over 90% occur once, and the top ten carry 5% to 7%. Documented time point: blood from clinic visit 5 months post-surgery; TSC patient then seizure free. Surgery cases with the highest brain T cell transcript signatures were chosen for sequencing. The V and J ends lost 0 bases and 8 bases, in that order; junction bases with no gene match: 3. CDR3 length: 13 residues. CDR1 LGHDT and CDR2 YNNKEL come from the germline V gene (reference sequence).

The V gene is TRBV3-1 (or the pseudogene TRBV3-2), the J gene TRBJ1-1, with TRBD1 matching 7 bases. This sample comprised peripheral blood, obtained more than 4 months after surgery. This TCR was recovered from a boy under two years old with tuberous sclerosis and intractable seizures. CDR3 loop: CASSQDRTGEAFF. CDR3 sequence (DNA): TGTGCCAGCAGCCAAGACCGGACAGGAGAAGCTTTCTTT.